This TCR beta chain is drawn from a study of regulatory T cells in long-lasting Graves disease. Whole-study context: Graves' cases, newly diagnosed, had used antithyroid drugs under 3 months.

The CDR3 sequence is 13 residues long. Trimming stripped 3 bases from V and 6 bases from J, with 9 bases between. Germline lookup yields CDR1 ENHRY and CDR2 SYGVKD. Described time point: newly diagnosed GD, antithyroid drugs for less than 3 months. With RNA extracted from PBMCs as input, the TCR library was made. In its sample, this clonotype was seen many times. Relying on iRepertoire HTBI primers and Arm-PCR of CDR3 regions, the team built TCR beta libraries. Each CDR3 protein gets one entry after TCRdb re-called the multiplex PCR reads with MiXCR. This table holds some 500,000 distinct CDR3 sequences, about 16% found once. These data were also reused for a study on T cells in Graves' hyperthyroidism and ophthalmopathy.

The chain couples TRBV10-3 to TRBJ1-5, with D possibly being TRBD1 (5 bases). This specimen consisted of peripheral blood mononuclear cells (PBMCs), obtained at new diagnosis, from a patient treated with antithyroid drugs. This TCR was recovered from a woman aged 40-60 years with Graves disease. The chain's CDR3 is CAISDRESQPQHF. The CDR3 DNA sequence: TGTGCCATCAGTGACAGGGAATCTCAGCCCCAGCATTTT.